This TCR beta chain was retrieved from a study of patients and donors after allogeneic stem cell transplantation. This CDR3 region has 15 residues. The V end was cut by 3 bases, the J end by 4 bases, with 18 bases between. The germline V gene has CDR1 DFQATT and CDR2 SNEGSKA (reference sequence). TCRdb reanalysed the RT-PCR reads using MiXCR and keeps one entry per CDR3 protein. The sample holds approximately 220,000 distinct CDR3 sequences, around two fifths seen once. In this sample, this clonotype turned up a few times. The receptor was derived from a human donor who was either an allogeneic HSCT recipient or a stem cell or donor lymphocyte infusion donor (not recorded which). It is not recorded whose cells these are; they may come from a transplant donor. Source material: blood, either unsorted or a sorted T cell fraction (not recorded which). The genes are TRBV20-1 and TRBJ1-1; TRBD1 is a possible D gene (6 bases). The CDR3 protein is CSASGEHRAGTEAFF. DNA for the CDR3: TGCAGTGCTAGCGGGGAACACAGGGCGGGCACTGAAGCTTTCTTT.